This T cell receptor (beta chain) comes out of a study of T cell clones after liver transplantation. Overall study context: Three of eight recipients were HCV-positive; others had non-autoimmune, non-viral indications. Study observations and caveats: The donor-reactive repertoire was only partly measurable in a couple of subjects, lacking donor cells.

The length of the CDR3 is 13 residues. Germline V lookup: CDR1 LNHNV, CDR2 YYDKDF (reference sequence). V lost 5 bases and J 10 bases, leaving 12 bases between the germline ends. Measured with immunoSEQ multiplex PCR; TCRdb has only the in-frame clones, and not every one. Counted here are over 45,000 clones, approximately 71% occurring once; the ten biggest clones make up around 10%. A word on this clone: Its antigen is currently unknown.

This TCR was sampled from a human patient who received a liver transplant. Some T cells may possibly be graft donor cells. This specimen consisted of CD4+ T cells from blood, obtained approximately 54 months after liver transplant. The J gene is TRBJ1-6, the V gene TRBV15; tentatively, D is TRBD1 (6 bases). The CDR3 region is CATSSRTDSPLHF. CDR3 DNA: TGTGCCACCAGCTCTAGGACAGACTCACCCCTCCACTTT.